The 27 T cell receptor beta chains listed next were all sequenced from one sample in a study of T-cell memory formation after mild COVID-19. TCRdb recomputed calls from the 5' RACE reads with MiXCR, one row per CDR3 protein. The top ten hold roughly 12% of the sample, which has about half a million distinct CDR3 sequences, 15% to 20% seen once. The specimen was PBMCs or a T cell subset sorted from them (not recorded which). The receptors stem from an adult woman who had mild COVID-19 (a few samples of this study predate the infection). Cell type and time point are not known.

This clonotype was recorded a few times. The V and J genes are TRBV12-3 or TRBV12-4 and TRBJ1-4; D is undetermined. The CDR3 length is 15 residues. Trimming removed 4 bases at V and 3 bases at J, with 12 bases between. In DNA, the CDR3 is TGTGCCAGCAGTTCAGACGGCGCTCCTAATGAAAAACTGTTTTTT. It yields the protein CASSSDGAPNEKLFF.

This clonotype was seen many times. The chain employs TRBV12-3 or TRBV12-4 and TRBJ2-1, with a weak D call TRBD2 (6 bases). This CDR3 region has 12 residues. Trimming pared 3 bases from V and 7 bases from J, leaving 7 bases between. This chain's CDR3 is CASSFRGNEQFF. CDR3 bases: TGTGCCAGCAGTTTCCGGGGGAATGAGCAGTTCTTC.

The chain couples TRBV20-1 to TRBJ2-7; D gene ambiguous. The CDR3 has 13 residues. Trimming pared 1 base from V and 6 bases from J, leaving 13 bases between. CDR1 and CDR2 from the germline V gene are DFQATT and SNEGSKA (reference sequence). The CDR3 loop reads CSARGFPGGEQYF. The CDR3 coding sequence is TGCAGTGCTAGAGGGTTCCCGGGCGGCGAGCAGTACTTC.

In this sample, this clonotype turned up a few times. This chain connects TRBV5-1 to TRBJ2-1; 10 bases are a match to TRBD2. Per germline, CDR1 SGHRS and CDR2 YFSETQ. The CDR3 sequence is 11 residues long. Losses at the gene ends were 6 bases for V and 15 bases for J; bases not matched to a gene: 6. The CDR3 loop reads CASTLAGEAFF. The CDR3 bases are TGCGCCAGCACCCTAGCGGGAGAGGCGTTCTTC.

This clonotype was observed a handful of times. The chain is built from TRBV12-3 or TRBV12-4 and TRBJ2-3; TRBD2 matches 7 bases. This CDR3 comprises 12 residues. The junction had 8 bases not matched to a gene; V was cut back by 2 bases and J by 15 bases. The CDR3 nucleotides are TGTGCCAGCAGTTTATTGGTTGCGGGGGAATATTTT. Translated, it gives CASSLLVAGEYF.

The rearrangement links TRBV9 to TRBJ1-2; D is perhaps TRBD1 (6 bases). V was clipped by 0 bases and J by 4 bases, with 16 bases between them. This CDR3 region has 16 residues. In germline, CDR1 is SGDLS, CDR2 YYNGEE. The DNA for the CDR3 is TGTGCCAGCAGCGTAGAACCACAGGGACCCGCCTATGGCTACACCTTC. Residues: CASSVEPQGPAYGYTF.

This chain uses TRBV20-1 with TRBJ1-1, with a weak D call TRBD1 (5 bases). CDR3 length: 14 amino acids. CDR1 and CDR2 from the germline V gene are DFQATT and SNEGSKA (reference sequence). Trimming left V 1 base short and J 5 bases short, with 14 bases between. In DNA form, the CDR3 reads TGCAGTGCTAGAGCCACGAGGGGCGGGACTGAAGCTTTCTTT. This sequence encodes CSARATRGGTEAFF.

This chain links TRBV4-1 with TRBJ1-1, with 7 nucleotides matching TRBD1. Germline CDR1 MGHRA, CDR2 YSYEKL. The V segment lost 1 base and the J segment 3 bases; nucleotides outside the gene matches: 5. This CDR3 spans 15 amino acids. CDR3 DNA: TGCGCCAGCAGCCAAGGGGCAGGGGGATACACTGAAGCTTTCTTT. Its protein is CASSQGAGGYTEAFF.

This chain links TRBV15 with TRBJ2-7; 7 bases map to TRBD2. Germline V lookup: CDR1 LNHNV, CDR2 YYDKDF (reference sequence). V shed 1 base, J shed 0 bases, and the junction held 3 bases outside the gene matches. This CDR3 is 15 amino acids long. CDR3 coding DNA: TGTGCCACCAGCAGAGGGGGGGGACCCTCCTACGAGCAGTACTTC. Translated: CATSRGGGPSYEQYF.

This chain uses TRBV18 with TRBJ2-1, with a weak D call TRBD1 (5 bases). Looked up from germline, CDR1 is KGHSH and CDR2 is LQKENI. V was cut by 3 bases and J by 0 bases, with 12 bases left in between. The CDR3 length is 16 residues. The CDR3: CASSPSDRSSYNEQFF. CDR3 DNA: TGTGCCAGCTCACCTTCAGACAGAAGCTCCTACAATGAGCAGTTCTTC.

The chain joins TRBV5-1 to TRBJ2-3, with D perhaps matching TRBD2 (6 bases). Germline CDR1 reads SGHRS; CDR2 reads YFSETQ. V was cut by 6 bases and J by 3 bases, with 20 bases left in between. This CDR3 has 16 amino acids. CDR3 nucleotide sequence: TGCGCCAGCACCCTCGGCCGGGACTGGGGAACAGATACGCAGTATTTT. Residues: CASTLGRDWGTDTQYF.

Only a few counts were recorded for this clonotype. The chain recombines TRBV27 with TRBJ2-7, with TRBD1 matching 7 bases. Germline assignment: CDR1 MNHEY and CDR2 SMNVEV (reference sequence). The trim removed 0 bases at V and 1 base at J, leaving 3 bases unmatched. The CDR3 covers 15 residues. CDR3 DNA sequence: TGTGCCAGCAGTTTATCCGGGACAGCATCCTACGAGCAGTACTTC. Translated: CASSLSGTASYEQYF.

This chain joins TRBV5-8 and TRBJ2-2, with 8 bases identical to TRBD2. With V trimmed by 5 bases and J by 1 base, 4 bases remained unmatched. The CDR3 sequence is 15 residues long. In germline, CDR1 is SGHTS, CDR2 YDEGEE. The CDR3 nucleotides are TGTGCCAGCAGACAGAGCGGGGGGAACACCGGGGAGCTGTTTTTT. It translates to CASRQSGGNTGELFF. Full variable domain (remainder filled in from reference TRBV5-8 and TRBJ2-2): EAGVTQSPTHLIKTRGQQATLRCSPISGHTSVYWYQQALGLGLQFLLWYDEGEERNRGNFPPRFSGRQFPNYSSELNVNALELEDSALYLCASRQSGGNTGELFFGEGSRLTVL.

This chain uses TRBV27 with TRBJ1-5; 8 nucleotides match TRBD1. Germline V gives CDR1 MNHEY, CDR2 SMNVEV (reference sequence). V lost 5 bases to trimming and J lost 5 bases; unmatched junction nucleotides: 11. The CDR3 contains 16 residues. This CDR3 reads CASSEIRTGRYQPQHF. The CDR3 nucleotides read TGTGCCAGCAGTGAAATCCGGACAGGGCGGTATCAGCCCCAGCATTTT.

In this sample, this clonotype turned up many times. This chain links TRBV7-3 with TRBJ2-2; unclear D gene. Germline V lookup: CDR1 SGHTA, CDR2 FQGTGA. The CDR3 is 16 amino acids. V gave up 4 bases and J gave up 1 base, with 13 bases separating them. The CDR3 loop reads CASSSALGKNTGELFF. CDR3 sequence (DNA): TGTGCCAGCAGCTCCGCCCTAGGGAAGAACACCGGGGAGCTGTTTTTT.

This clonotype was seen at least ten times. The chain recombines TRBV4-1 with TRBJ2-1; possibly TRBD1 for D (5 bases). V dropped 2 bases and J dropped 3 bases, with 14 bases sitting between them. The V gene's germline CDR1 is MGHRA and CDR2 YSYEKL. The CDR3 extends over 16 amino acids. The CDR3 DNA reads as TGCGCCAGCAGCCAATTAGGGGCTACTAACTACAATGAGCAGTTCTTC. Its protein is CASSQLGATNYNEQFF.

CDR3 amino acids: CASSRGSAYEQYF. The CDR3 DNA reads TGTGCCAGCAGTAGAGGTTCCGCCTACGAGCAGTACTTC. The chain recombines TRBV2 with TRBJ2-7; D gene uncertain. Germline CDR1 and CDR2: SNHLY and FYNNEI. The CDR3 totals 13 residues. The V and J ends lost 5 bases and 2 bases respectively, with 10 bases between them.

The chain couples TRBV24-1 to TRBJ2-5; 11 bases are shared with TRBD1. This CDR3 spans 16 amino acids. With V trimmed by 4 bases and J by 5 bases, 8 bases remained unmatched. Germline V CDR1 and CDR2: KGHDR, SFDVKD. The CDR3 bases are TGTGCCACCAGTGACCCGGACAGGGGGCGCGGGGAGACCCAGTACTTC. It codes for CATSDPDRGRGETQYF.

This clonotype was recorded at least ten times. The chain has TRBV5-1 and TRBJ2-2; tentative D call: TRBD1 (5 bases). This CDR3 is built from 14 residues. The V end was cut by 0 bases, the J end by 4 bases, with 7 bases between. The germline CDR1 and CDR2 sequences are SGHRS and YFSETQ. The CDR3 loop reads CASSLGQGTGELFF. CDR3 DNA: TGCGCCAGCAGCTTGGGCCAGGGCACCGGGGAGCTGTTTTTT.

This chain uses TRBV5-1 with TRBJ1-4; TRBD1 agrees at 7 bases. With V trimmed by 2 bases and J by 4 bases, 2 bases remained unmatched. Germline assignment: CDR1 SGHRS and CDR2 YFSETQ. The CDR3 runs to 14 residues. In nucleotides, the CDR3 is TGCGCCAGCAGCTTAGGGACAGTTAATGAAAAACTGTTTTTT. Its protein product is CASSLGTVNEKLFF.

V and J are TRBV6-1 and TRBJ2-7, with D hard to call. CDR1 MNHNS and CDR2 SASEGT come from the germline V gene. CDR3 length: 13 amino acids. V was shortened by 11 bases and J by 3 bases, with 17 bases between the two germline ends. DNA for the CDR3: TGTGCCGGGTTCGGTGGGCCGGACTACGAGCAGTACTTC. Amino acid sequence: CAGFGGPDYEQYF.

This clonotype has more than one count but fewer than ten. The genes are TRBV7-9 and TRBJ2-2, with TRBD2 matching over 7 bases. The length of the CDR3 is 15 residues. Germline V lookup: CDR1 SEHNR, CDR2 FQNEAQ (reference sequence). V gave up 6 bases and J gave up 1 base; unmatched junction bases: 5. CDR3 bases: TGTGCCAGCAGAAACCAGCGGGGGAACACCGGGGAGCTGTTTTTT. Translated, it gives CASRNQRGNTGELFF.

The rearrangement joins TRBV24-1 to TRBJ2-1; D call uncertain. The germline V gene encodes CDR1 KGHDR and CDR2 SFDVKD. V shed 0 bases and J shed 7 bases, with 6 bases lying between them. This CDR3 is built from 13 residues. The CDR3 DNA reads TGTGCCACCAGTGATTTGATCTCGAATGAGCAGTTCTTC. Translating it yields CATSDLISNEQFF.

The rearrangement links TRBV5-1 to TRBJ1-1; the D is unclear. The CDR3 covers 14 residues. The ends were cut back, 5 bases at V and 6 bases at J, with 17 bases in the middle. Per the germline V gene, CDR1 is SGHRS and CDR2 is YFSETQ. This CDR3 is CASSSGPLFSEAFF. CDR3 in DNA: TGCGCCAGCAGTAGTGGGCCTCTTTTTTCTGAAGCTTTCTTT.

This clonotype was observed a few times. The chain links TRBV2 to TRBJ2-1, with TRBD1 matching over 12 bases. Germline CDR1 and CDR2: SNHLY and FYNNEI. CDR3 length: 13 amino acids. V was clipped by 7 bases and J by 9 bases; unmatched bases: 4. DNA for the CDR3: TGTGCCAGCACAGGGACAGGGGGCCTTGAGCAGTTCTTC. Translating it yields CASTGTGGLEQFF. The entire variable domain, with the rest obtained from reference TRBV2 and TRBJ2-1, is as follows: EPEVTQTPSHQVTQMGQEVILRCVPISNHLYFYWYRQILGQKVEFLVSFYNNEISEKSEIFDDQFSVERPDGSNFTLKIRSTKLEDSAMYFCASTGTGGLEQFFGPGTRLTVL.

This clonotype has only a few counts. The chain carries TRBV5-1 and TRBJ2-3; D not resolved. The CDR3 has 15 residues. The germline CDR1 and CDR2 sequences are SGHRS and YFSETQ. The V and J ends lost 0 bases and 6 bases respectively, with 14 bases between them. CDR3 region: CASSLAQPEKDTQYF. CDR3 coding DNA: TGCGCCAGCAGCTTGGCCCAGCCCGAGAAGGATACGCAGTATTTT.

V gene TRBV4-1 combines with J gene TRBJ2-7, with D perhaps matching TRBD2 (7 bases). V was trimmed by 3 bases and J by 2 bases, leaving 14 bases between them. The CDR3 covers 15 residues. Germline V gene sequence: CDR1 MGHRA, CDR2 YSYEKL. The CDR3 DNA reads TGCGCCAGCAGCCAGGCGGGGGCGGGGCCCTACGAGCAGTACTTC. It translates to CASSQAGAGPYEQYF.